Listed here is a single TCR beta chain. Its antigen is as yet unknown. The CDR3 runs 12 residues. The ends were cut back, 9 bases at V and 7 bases at J, with 13 bases in the middle. CDR1 is MRHNA and CDR2 is SNTAGT in the germline V gene. The data derive from a study of T-cell reconstitution after alpha-beta-depleted transplantation in children. The study, taken as a whole, reports: Several hundred expanded graft clones reportedly gave rise to the alpha-beta T cells present about two months after transplant. Diversity and T-cell counts at one year after transplant derived mostly from new T cells. Some patients' high day-60 TCRbeta diversity was traced to surviving recipient T cells and thymic progenitors.

It was with unique molecular identifiers that the TCRbeta library was prepared. TCRdb processed the PCR reads anew with MiXCR; each CDR3 protein has one entry. This table holds around 800,000 distinct CDR3 sequences, 15% to 20% found once. The V call is TRBV6-4, the J call TRBJ2-1; D may be TRBD1 (6 bases). The receptor was isolated from a male patient younger than 18 who had a stem cell transplant for acute lymphoblastic leukemia, so the T cells may come from the graft donor. The input for sequencing was PBMCs, mostly from graft donor cells, taken 360 days after TCRalphabeta/CD19-depleted stem cell transplant. For the CDR3, the DNA is TGTGCCAGGGGGGCAGTTAGGAATGAGCAGTTCTTC. Its translation is CARGAVRNEQFF.